This T cell receptor (beta chain) was captured in a study of graft-versus-host responses after intestinal transplantation. Study in general: Isolated intestinal, liver-intestinal, or multivisceral transplants had been given to the recipients. The study, taken as a whole, reports: The recipient marrow held GvH clones, and some of them showed up first in ileum or blood.

Repertoires were generated with immunoSEQ multiplex PCR, while TCRdb's copy carries only in-frame clones and drops some. The data show about 110,000 clones, around 93% seen once. This clone was recorded a few times. Its cognate antigen is unknown. V lost 0 bases and J lost 11, with 17 bases in between. The germline V gene encodes CDR1 SGHDT and CDR2 YYEEEE. This CDR3 region has 15 residues. This TCR derives from a human donor who received an intestinal transplant. The specimen was unstimulated CD8+ T cells sorted from spleen or lymph node cells, collected before intestinal transplant. J is TRBJ1-4 and V is TRBV5-6; D unclear. The CDR3 DNA reads as TGTGCCAGCAGCTTGGGAGCCGGAAGCGGAGGTAAACTGTTTTTT. Residues: CASSLGAGSGGKLFF.